Each of the 20 T cell receptor beta chains below was sequenced from the same sample in a study of tumor-infiltrating lymphocytes in primary liver carcinoma. The authors made TCR beta cDNA from about 500 ng total RNA with a constant-region primer. Slightly modified ARM-PCR with three nested multiplex PCR rounds yielded TCR beta libraries. Forward primers for TRBV1-TRBV30 and a C-beta reverse primer served the first two PCR rounds, at around 9 cycles each. TCRdb re-derived calls from the multiplex PCR reads in MiXCR, one entry per CDR3 protein. The data show around 80,000 distinct CDR3 sequences, more than 65% seen once. From roughly 20-30 mg of unsorted bulk tissue, DNA and RNA were co-extracted together. What was sequenced was liver tumor tissue from sampling region 1. Documented subset: tumor region T1, superior pole. The source is a man aged 35 to 55 with primary liver carcinoma and hepatitis B virus infection.

For this clonotype: A clone one base away is much larger, so this may be a read error. The J gene is TRBJ2-5, the V gene TRBV6-1, with 7 bases that match TRBD2. The V gene's germline CDR1 is MNHNS and CDR2 SASEGT. CDR3 length equals 15 residues. CDR3 nucleotides: TGTGTCAGCAGTGAAGCGCGGGTAGCGGGAGAGACCCAGTACTTC. This sequence encodes CVSSEARVAGETQYF.

The rearrangement joins TRBV20-1 to TRBJ2-1; D may be TRBD2 (5 bases). The germline CDR1 and CDR2 sequences are DFQATT and SNEGSKA (reference sequence). This CDR3 is built from 16 residues. In DNA, the CDR3 is TGCAATGCCCACGAAAGGAGAGCGGAACCCTACAATGAGCAGTTCTTC. Protein sequence: CNAHERRAEPYNEQFF.

With respect to this clonotype: A junction boundary mismatches the germline segment, possibly from a read error. This chain joins TRBV11-1 and TRBJ2-5, with D unresolved. CDR1 and CDR2 (germline): SGHAT, FQDESV (reference sequence). This CDR3 is built from 13 residues. The CDR3 is CASSQGGKEAQYF. The CDR3 DNA is TGTGCTAGCAGCCAAGGTGGGAAAGAGGCCCAGTACTTC. Combining the CDR3 with reference TRBV11-1 and TRBJ2-5 gives the whole variable domain EAEVAQSPRYKITEKSQAVAFWCDPISGHATLYWYRQILGQGPELLVQFQDESVVDDSQLPKDRFSAERLKGVDSTLKIQPAELGDSAMYLCASSQGGKEAQYFGPGTRLLVL.

This clonotype has only one observation. One end of the junction varies from germline; a read error may be responsible. The chain links TRBV11-2 to TRBJ2-7; D is possibly TRBD1 (5 bases). From germline, CDR1 is SGHAT and CDR2 FQNNGV. The CDR3 spans 12 residues. Here the CDR3 DNA reads TGCACCAGCAGCTCAGGGTTTACCGAGCAGTGCTTC. This translates into CTSSSGFTEQCF.

Concerning this clonotype: Compared with germline, one end of the junction differs, possibly owing to a read error. The chain employs TRBV6-6 and TRBJ2-7, with D unclear. CDR1 is MNHNY and CDR2 is SVGAGI in the germline V gene (reference sequence). This CDR3 contains 16 residues. The CDR3 reads CTSSYDPPWTGGEQYF. DNA of the CDR3: TGTACCAGCAGTTACGACCCTCCATGGACGGGTGGGGAGCAGTACTTC.

A word on this clonotype: Its ends do not fully match the called genes, so a read error is possible. The V and J genes are TRBV12-3 or TRBV12-4 and TRBJ2-7, with 7 bases fitting TRBD1. This CDR3 is 13 amino acids long. As DNA, the CDR3 is TGCGTCAGCAGACTGGGACAGTCCTACGAGCAGCACTTC. This translates into CVSRLGQSYEQHF.

Details on this clonotype: Germline is not matched at one junction end, which may reflect a read error. The chain joins TRBV11-2 to TRBJ2-7, with D possibly being TRBD1 or TRBD2 (5 bases each). Germline V gene sequence: CDR1 SGHAT, CDR2 FQNNGV. The CDR3 covers 17 residues. The CDR3 coding sequence is TGTGCGAGCAGCATCGACACGCCGGGGCAGGGAAGCTACGAGCAGTACTTC. Its protein is CASSIDTPGQGSYEQYF.

This clonotype was observed a single time. The junction departs from germline at one end; a sequencing error may be responsible. The V gene is TRBV11-2, the J gene TRBJ2-7, with D possibly matching TRBD1 (6 bases). Germline values: CDR1 SGHAT, CDR2 FQNNGV. The CDR3 extends over 17 amino acids. The CDR3 here is CACSQGLSGSPFYEQYF. The CDR3 DNA sequence: TGTGCCTGCAGCCAGGGGCTATCGGGTTCCCCTTTCTACGAGCAGTACTTC.

The rearrangement uses TRBV11-1 and TRBJ1-1; TRBD1 might be the D (5 bases). V gave up 2 bases and J gave up 7 bases, with 14 bases separating them. Per the germline V gene, CDR1 is SGHAT and CDR2 is FQDESV (reference sequence). The CDR3 has 14 residues. Here the CDR3 reads CASSLSTAVNEAFF. The CDR3 bases are TGTGCCAGCAGCTTATCGACAGCGGTTAATGAAGCTTTCTTT.

J is TRBJ2-2 and V is TRBV11-2; 9 bases are a match to TRBD2. The germline CDR1 and CDR2 sequences are SGHAT and FQNNGV. This CDR3 region has 16 residues. CDR3: CVNSLVPLAGTGELFF. The CDR3 coding sequence is TGTGTCAACAGTTTAGTGCCGCTAGCGGGAACCGGGGAGCTGTTTTTT.

Many counts were recorded for this clonotype. This chain links TRBV28 with TRBJ1-6, with TRBD1 matching over 11 bases. Germline loops: CDR1 MDHEN, CDR2 SYDVKM. V shed 4 bases, J shed 10 bases, and the junction held 6 bases outside the gene matches. CDR3 length: 15 residues. CDR3 bases: TGTGCCAGCAGTTCACCCAGGGACAGGGGGTCACCCCTCCACTTT. It encodes CASSSPRDRGSPLHF.

Remarks on this clonotype: At one boundary the junction diverges from the germline segment, which might be a read error. In nucleotides, the CDR3 is TGTGACAGCAGTGACTCTGGGACAGGGGGAGAGGCCGGGGAGCTGTTTTTT. As protein: CDSSDSGTGGEAGELFF. V gene TRBV6-4 combines with J gene TRBJ2-2, with 11 bases identical to TRBD1. Germline V lookup: CDR1 MRHNA, CDR2 SNTAGT. The CDR3 has 17 amino acids.

This chain uses TRBV7-8 with TRBJ2-7; D might be TRBD1 or TRBD2, each matching 5 bases. Between the trimmed V and J ends, which lost 4 bases and 5 bases, there was a span of 18 bases. The CDR3 loop spans 15 amino acids. Germline V CDR1 and CDR2: SGHVS, FQNEAQ. CDR3: CASSSVGHRGHEQYF. CDR3 DNA: TGTGCCAGCAGCTCAGTGGGCCATCGGGGCCACGAGCAGTACTTC.

To note about this clonotype: A read error may explain this, as a much larger clone is one base away. CDR3 sequence: CATLVTGAPDDSYEQYF. As DNA, the CDR3 is TGTGCCACCCTCGTGACGGGGGCCCCAGATGATTCCTACGAGCAGTACTTC. V gene TRBV28 combines with J gene TRBJ2-7, with D perhaps assigned TRBD1 or TRBD2 (6 bases each). The CDR3 covers 17 residues. Trimming took 10 bases from V and 1 from J, leaving 26 bases between them. Germline CDR1 and CDR2: MDHEN and SYDVKM.

A note on this clonotype: This could be a read error, since a much larger clone is one nucleotide away. V usage is TRBV6-1 and J usage is TRBJ2-2; D is possibly TRBD1 (6 bases). The CDR3 spans 15 residues. Germline V CDR1 and CDR2: MNHNS, SASEGT. V gave up 8 bases and J gave up 5 bases, with 18 bases separating them. Here the CDR3 reads CASRERQGTTGELFF. CDR3 nucleotides: TGTGCCAGCCGAGAGAGGCAGGGGACAACCGGGGAGCTGTTTTTT.

Concerning this clonotype: Possible read error: a much larger clone is one base away. The chain joins TRBV7-9 to TRBJ1-3; possibly TRBD1 for D (5 bases). The CDR3 has 15 amino acids. CDR1 and CDR2 from the germline V gene are SEHNR and FQNEAQ (reference sequence). This CDR3 reads CASSLSGYLGNTVYF. Written as DNA, the CDR3 is TGTGCCAGCAGCTTATCAGGGTATCTTGGAAACACCGTATATTTT.

Worth noting for this clonotype: An end of the junction differs from the germline gene, which may be a read error. The rearrangement joins TRBV20-1 to TRBJ2-7, with 12 nucleotides matching TRBD1. CDR3 size: 15 residues. CDR1 is DFQATT and CDR2 is SNEGSKA in the germline V gene (reference sequence). The CDR3: CSASGTGGFVHDQYF. In nucleotides, the CDR3 is TGCAGTGCCTCCGGGACAGGGGGCTTCGTCCACGATCAGTACTTC.

The genes are TRBV7-6 and TRBJ2-5; D is unclear. Looked up from germline, CDR1 is SGHVS and CDR2 is FNYEAQ. The CDR3 is 13 residues long. Deletions cut 1 base from V and 9 bases from J, with 12 bases between. The CDR3 spells CASSLEMIEAQYF. In nucleotides, the CDR3 is TGTGCCAGCAGCTTAGAAATGATTGAGGCCCAGTACTTC.

A remark on this clonotype: A much larger clone lies one base from this, so it may be a read error. The chain carries TRBV7-9 and TRBJ2-3; D unresolved. Germline V CDR1 and CDR2: SEHNR, FQNEAQ (reference sequence). This CDR3 comprises 14 residues. CDR3 nucleotides: TGTGCCAGCAGCTTAGACCAGAGCACAGATACGCGGTATTTT. Its translation: CASSLDQSTDTRYF.

Comments on this clonotype: The junction departs from the called germline gene at one end, perhaps through a read error. The CDR3 DNA reads TGTGCCAGCAGACCTATAGGGATGAACACCGGGGAGCTGTTTTTT. It yields the protein CASRPIGMNTGELFF. The chain links TRBV5-1 to TRBJ2-2; no reliable D call. Germline CDR1 SGHRS, CDR2 YFSETQ. The CDR3 has 15 amino acids.